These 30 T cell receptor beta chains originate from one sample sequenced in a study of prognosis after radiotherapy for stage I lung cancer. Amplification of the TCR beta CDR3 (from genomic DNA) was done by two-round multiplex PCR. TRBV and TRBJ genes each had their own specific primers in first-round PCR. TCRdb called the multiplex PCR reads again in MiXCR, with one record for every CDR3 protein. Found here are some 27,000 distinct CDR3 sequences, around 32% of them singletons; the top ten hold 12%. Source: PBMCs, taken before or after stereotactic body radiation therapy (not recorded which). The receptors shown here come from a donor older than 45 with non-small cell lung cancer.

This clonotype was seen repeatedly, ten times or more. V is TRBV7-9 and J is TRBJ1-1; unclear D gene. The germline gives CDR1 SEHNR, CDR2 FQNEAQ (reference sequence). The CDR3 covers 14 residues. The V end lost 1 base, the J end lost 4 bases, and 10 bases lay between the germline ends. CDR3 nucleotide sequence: TGTGCCAGCAGCTTAGGTACGGGAAGCACTGAAGCTTTCTTT. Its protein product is CASSLGTGSTEAFF.

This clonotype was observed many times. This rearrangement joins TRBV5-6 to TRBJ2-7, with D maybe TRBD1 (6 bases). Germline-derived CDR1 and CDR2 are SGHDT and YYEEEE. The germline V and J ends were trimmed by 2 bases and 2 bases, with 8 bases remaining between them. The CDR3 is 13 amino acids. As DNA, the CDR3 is TGTGCCAGCAGCTTAACAGGGCCCTACGAGCAGTACTTC. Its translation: CASSLTGPYEQYF.

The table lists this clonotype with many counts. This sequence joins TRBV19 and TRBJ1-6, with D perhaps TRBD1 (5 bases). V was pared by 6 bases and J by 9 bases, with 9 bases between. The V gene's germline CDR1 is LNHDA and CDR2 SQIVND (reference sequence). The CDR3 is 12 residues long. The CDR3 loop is CASRARASPLHF. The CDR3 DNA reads TGTGCCAGTAGGGCCAGGGCTTCACCCCTCCACTTT.

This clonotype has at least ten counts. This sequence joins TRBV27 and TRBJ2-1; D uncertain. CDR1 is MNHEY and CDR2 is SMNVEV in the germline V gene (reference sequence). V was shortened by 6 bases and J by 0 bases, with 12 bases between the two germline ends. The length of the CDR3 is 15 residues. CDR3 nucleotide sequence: TGTGCCAGCAGAGACTTCAAGAGCTCCTACAATGAGCAGTTCTTC. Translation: CASRDFKSSYNEQFF.

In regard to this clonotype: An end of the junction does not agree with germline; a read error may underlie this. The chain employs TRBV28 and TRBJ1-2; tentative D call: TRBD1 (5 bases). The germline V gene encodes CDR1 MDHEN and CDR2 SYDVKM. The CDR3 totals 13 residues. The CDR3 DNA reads TGTGCCAGCAGTTTGGGGGAAGGCTATGGCTACAACTTC. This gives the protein CASSLGEGYGYNF.

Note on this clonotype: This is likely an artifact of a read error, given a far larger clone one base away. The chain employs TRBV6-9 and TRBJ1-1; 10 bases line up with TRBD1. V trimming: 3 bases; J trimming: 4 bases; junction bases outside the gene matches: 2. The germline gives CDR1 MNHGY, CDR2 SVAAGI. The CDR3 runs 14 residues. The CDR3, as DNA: TGTGCCAGCAGTTACCGGACAGGGGGCACTGAAGCTTTCTTT. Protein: CASSYRTGGTEAFF.

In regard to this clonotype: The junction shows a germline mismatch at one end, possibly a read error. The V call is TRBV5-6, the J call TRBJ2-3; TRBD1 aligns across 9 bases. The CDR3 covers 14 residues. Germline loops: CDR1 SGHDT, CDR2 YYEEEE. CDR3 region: CASSWGQGKDTQYF. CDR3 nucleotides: TGTGCCAGCAGCTGGGGACAGGGAAAAGATACGCAGTATTTC.

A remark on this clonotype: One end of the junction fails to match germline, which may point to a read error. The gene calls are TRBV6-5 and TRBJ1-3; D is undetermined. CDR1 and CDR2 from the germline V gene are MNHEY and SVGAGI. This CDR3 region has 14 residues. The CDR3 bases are TGTGCCAACAGTTACTCGAACGGCGGAAACACCACATATTTT. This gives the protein CANSYSNGGNTTYF.

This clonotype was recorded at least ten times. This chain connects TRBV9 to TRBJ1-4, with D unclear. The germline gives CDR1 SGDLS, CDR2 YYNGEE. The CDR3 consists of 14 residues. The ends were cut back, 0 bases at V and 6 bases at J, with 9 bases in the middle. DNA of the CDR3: TGTGCCAGCAGCGTAGAAGCAAGGGATGAAAAACTGTTTTTT. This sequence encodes CASSVEARDEKLFF.

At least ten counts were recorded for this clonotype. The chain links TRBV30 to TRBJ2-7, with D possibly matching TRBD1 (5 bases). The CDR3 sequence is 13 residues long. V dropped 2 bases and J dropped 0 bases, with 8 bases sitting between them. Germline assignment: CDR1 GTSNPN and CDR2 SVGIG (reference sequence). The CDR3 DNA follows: TGTGCCTGGAGTAGGGGCAACTCCTACGAGCAGTACTTC. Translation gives CAWSRGNSYEQYF.

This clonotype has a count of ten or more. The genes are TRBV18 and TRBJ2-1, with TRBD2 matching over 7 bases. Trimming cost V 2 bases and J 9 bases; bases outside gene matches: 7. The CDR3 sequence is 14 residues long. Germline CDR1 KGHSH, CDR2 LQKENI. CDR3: CASSPGLGVGEQFF. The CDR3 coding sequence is TGTGCCAGCTCACCAGGACTAGGGGTGGGTGAGCAGTTCTTC.

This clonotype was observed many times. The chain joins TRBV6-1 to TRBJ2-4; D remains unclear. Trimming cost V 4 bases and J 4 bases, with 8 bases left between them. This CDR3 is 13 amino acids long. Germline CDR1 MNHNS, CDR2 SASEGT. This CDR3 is CASSAETKNIQYF. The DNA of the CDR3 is TGTGCCAGCAGTGCGGAAACAAAAAACATTCAGTACTTC.

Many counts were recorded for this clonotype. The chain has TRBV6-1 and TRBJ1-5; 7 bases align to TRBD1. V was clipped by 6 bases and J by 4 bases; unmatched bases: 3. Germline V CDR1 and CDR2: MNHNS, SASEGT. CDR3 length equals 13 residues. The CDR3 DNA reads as TGTGCCAGCAGACCAGGGGGAAATCAGCCCCAGCATTTT. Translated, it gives CASRPGGNQPQHF.

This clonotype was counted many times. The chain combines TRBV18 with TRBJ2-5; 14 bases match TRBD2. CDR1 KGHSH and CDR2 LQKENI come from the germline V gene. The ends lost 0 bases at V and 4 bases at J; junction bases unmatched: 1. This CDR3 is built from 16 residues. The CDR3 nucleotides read TGTGCCAGCTCACCACCCGGGACTAGCGGGGGAGAGACCCAGTACTTC. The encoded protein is CASSPPGTSGGETQYF.

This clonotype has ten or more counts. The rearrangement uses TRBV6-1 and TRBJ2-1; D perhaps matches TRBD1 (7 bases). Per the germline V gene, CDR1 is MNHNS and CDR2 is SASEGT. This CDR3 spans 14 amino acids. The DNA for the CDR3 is TGTGCAGCCGAACGGGGGCAGGGGGACAATGAGCAGTTCTTC. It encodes CAAERGQGDNEQFF.

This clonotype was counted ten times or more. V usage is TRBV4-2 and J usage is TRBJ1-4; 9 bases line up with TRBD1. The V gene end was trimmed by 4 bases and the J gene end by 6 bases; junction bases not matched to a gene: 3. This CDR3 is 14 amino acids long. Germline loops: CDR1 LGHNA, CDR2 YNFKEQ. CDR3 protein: CASSRDREYEKLFF. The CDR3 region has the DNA TGTGCCAGCAGCCGGGACAGGGAGTATGAAAAACTGTTTTTT.

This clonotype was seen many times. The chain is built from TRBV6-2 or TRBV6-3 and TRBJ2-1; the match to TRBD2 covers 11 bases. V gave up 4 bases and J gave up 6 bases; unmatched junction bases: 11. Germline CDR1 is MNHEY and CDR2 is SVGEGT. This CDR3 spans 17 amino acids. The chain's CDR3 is CASSLGILAGVSNEQFF. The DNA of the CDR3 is TGTGCCAGCAGTTTGGGAATACTAGCGGGAGTAAGCAATGAGCAGTTCTTC.

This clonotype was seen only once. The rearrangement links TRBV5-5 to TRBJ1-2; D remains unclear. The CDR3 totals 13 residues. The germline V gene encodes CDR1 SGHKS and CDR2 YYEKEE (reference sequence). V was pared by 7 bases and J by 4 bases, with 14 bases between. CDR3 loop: CASLGQWSYGYTF. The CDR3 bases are TGTGCCAGCTTGGGCCAGTGGAGCTATGGCTACACCTTC. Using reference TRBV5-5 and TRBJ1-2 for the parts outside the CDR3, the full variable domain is DAGVTQSPTHLIKTRGQQVTLRCSPISGHKSVSWYQQVLGQGPQFIFQYYEKEERGRGNFPDRFSARQFPNYSSELNVNALLLGDSALYLCASLGQWSYGYTFGSGTRLTVV.

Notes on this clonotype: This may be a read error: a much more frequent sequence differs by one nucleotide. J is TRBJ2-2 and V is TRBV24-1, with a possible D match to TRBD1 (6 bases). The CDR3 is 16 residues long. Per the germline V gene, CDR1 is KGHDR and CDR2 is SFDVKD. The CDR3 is CATSDYGTTNTGELLF. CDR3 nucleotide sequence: TGTGCCACCAGTGATTACGGGACAACCAACACCGGGGAGCTGCTTTTT.

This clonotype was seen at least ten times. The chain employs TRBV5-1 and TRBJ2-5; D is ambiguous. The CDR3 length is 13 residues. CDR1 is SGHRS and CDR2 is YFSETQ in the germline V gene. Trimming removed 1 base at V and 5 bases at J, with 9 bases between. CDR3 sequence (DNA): TGCGCCAGCAGCTTGAAACAGACTGAGACCCAGTACTTC. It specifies CASSLKQTETQYF.

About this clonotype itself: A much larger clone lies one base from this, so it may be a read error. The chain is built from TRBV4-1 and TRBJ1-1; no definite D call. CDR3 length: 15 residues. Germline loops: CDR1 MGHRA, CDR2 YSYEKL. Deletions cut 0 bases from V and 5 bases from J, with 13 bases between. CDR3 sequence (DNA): TGCGCCAGCAGCCAAGATCCGGGTTTGTTGACTGAAGCTTTCTTT. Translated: CASSQDPGLLTEAFF.

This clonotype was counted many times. The DNA for the CDR3 is TGTGCCAGTAGTACCTTCCCACGAGGCAGCTACACCTTC. This encodes CASSTFPRGSYTF. V usage is TRBV19 and J usage is TRBJ1-2; D gene unclear. V was clipped by 4 bases and J by 9 bases, with 15 bases between them. Germline V gives CDR1 LNHDA, CDR2 SQIVND (reference sequence). The CDR3 loop spans 13 amino acids.

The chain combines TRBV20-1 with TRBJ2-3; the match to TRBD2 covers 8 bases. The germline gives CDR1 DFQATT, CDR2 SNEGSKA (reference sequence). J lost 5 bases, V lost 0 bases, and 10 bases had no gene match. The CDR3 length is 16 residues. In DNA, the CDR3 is TGCAGTGCTAGAGATCTGAAAAGGCGGGAGGAAGATACGCAGTATTTT. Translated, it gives CSARDLKRREEDTQYF.

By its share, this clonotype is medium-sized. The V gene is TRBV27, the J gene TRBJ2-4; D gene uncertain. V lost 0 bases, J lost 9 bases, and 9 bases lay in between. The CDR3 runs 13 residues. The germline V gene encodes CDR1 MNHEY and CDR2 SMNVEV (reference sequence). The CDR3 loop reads CASSLSYWGIQYF. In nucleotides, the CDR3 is TGTGCCAGCAGTTTATCGTATTGGGGCATTCAGTACTTC.

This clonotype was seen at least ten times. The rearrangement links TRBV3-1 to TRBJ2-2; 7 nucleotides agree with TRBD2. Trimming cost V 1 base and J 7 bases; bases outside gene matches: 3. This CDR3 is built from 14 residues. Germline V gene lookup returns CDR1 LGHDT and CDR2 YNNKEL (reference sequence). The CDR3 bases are TGTGCCAGCAGCCAAGGCGGGAGCGGCGGGGAGCTGTTTTTT. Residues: CASSQGGSGGELFF.

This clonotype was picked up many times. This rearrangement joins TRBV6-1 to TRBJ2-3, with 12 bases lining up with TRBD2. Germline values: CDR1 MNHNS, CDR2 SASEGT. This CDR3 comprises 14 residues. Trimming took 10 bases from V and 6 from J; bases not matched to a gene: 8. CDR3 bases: TGTGCCACCGCTAGCGGGAGGGGGCACGATACGCAGTATTTT. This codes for CATASGRGHDTQYF.

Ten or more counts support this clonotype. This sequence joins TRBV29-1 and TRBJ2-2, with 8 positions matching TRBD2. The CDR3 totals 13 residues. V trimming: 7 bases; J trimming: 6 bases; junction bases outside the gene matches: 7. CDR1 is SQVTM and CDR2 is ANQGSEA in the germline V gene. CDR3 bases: TGCAGCGCCCACGGGGGGGGAGCCGGGGAGCTGTTTTTT. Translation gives CSAHGGGAGELFF.

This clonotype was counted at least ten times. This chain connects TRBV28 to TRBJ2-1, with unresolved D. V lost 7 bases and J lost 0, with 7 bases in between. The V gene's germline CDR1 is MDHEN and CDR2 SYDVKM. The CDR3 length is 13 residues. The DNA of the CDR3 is TGTGCCAGCACTGAGAGCTCCTACAATGAGCAGTTCTTC. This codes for CASTESSYNEQFF.

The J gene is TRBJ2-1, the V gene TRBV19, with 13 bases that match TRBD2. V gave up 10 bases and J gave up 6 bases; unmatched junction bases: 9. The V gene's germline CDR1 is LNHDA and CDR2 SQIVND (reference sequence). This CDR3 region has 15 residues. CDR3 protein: CATQIGLAGVNEQFF. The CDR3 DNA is TGTGCCACCCAAATCGGACTAGCGGGAGTCAATGAGCAGTTCTTC.

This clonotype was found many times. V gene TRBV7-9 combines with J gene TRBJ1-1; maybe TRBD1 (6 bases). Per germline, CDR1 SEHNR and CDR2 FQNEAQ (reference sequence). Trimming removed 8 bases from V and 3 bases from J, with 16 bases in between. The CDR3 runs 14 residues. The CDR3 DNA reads TGTGCCAGCCTTATGATCGGGGGGCACACTGAAGCTTTCTTT. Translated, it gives CASLMIGGHTEAFF.